This paragraph covers one T cell receptor beta chain sequence. What it recognizes is unknown. The trim removed 5 bases at V and 6 bases at J, leaving 10 bases unmatched. Germline-derived CDR1 and CDR2 are SGHTA and FQGTGA. The CDR3 runs to 16 residues. Measured with immunoSEQ multiplex PCR; TCRdb has only the in-frame clones, and not every one. The sample has 50,000 to 70,000 clones; 81% are singletons. The data stem from a study of T cells in localized non-small cell lung cancer. Study-level points and caveats: Out of the top 100 tumor clones, a median 57 were seen in adjacent lung.

The material sequenced was PBMCs, taken before any cancer treatment. The receptor comes from a man aged 40-75 years with stage II lung adenocarcinoma. This sequence joins TRBV7-3 and TRBJ2-2, with 9 bases lining up with TRBD1. The DNA of the CDR3 is TGTGCCAGCAGCCAGGGGGGACAGGGAATGGCCGGGGAGCTGTTTTTT. This gives the protein CASSQGGQGMAGELFF.